The entry below gives a single T cell receptor beta chain sequence along with its context. What it binds is not known. Only in-frame clones appear in the TCRdb table, and some are missing; sequencing was by immunoSEQ multiplex PCR. The sample has about a million clones, about 70% seen once. These data originate in a study of shared clonotypes between healthy human individuals. In the study overall: The plates for each donor numbered three CD4 naive, three CD4 memory, two CD8 naive and one CD8 memory.

V shed 0 bases and J shed 4 bases, with 12 bases lying between them. Germline assignment: CDR1 SGDLS and CDR2 YYNGEE. CDR3 length: 15 residues. Study-level results: Researchers found naive subsets generally carried larger estimated richness than memory subsets.

This sequence originates from a young man in good health. The chain has TRBV9 and TRBJ2-3; D is unresolved. Sequencing was carried out using memory CD4+ T cells sorted from blood. Subset described: CD45RA-negative fraction. The CDR3 spells CASSVDGSRADTQYF. CDR3 bases: TGTGCCAGCAGCGTAGATGGTAGTCGGGCAGATACGCAGTATTTT. Full variable domain (outside the CDR3, taken from reference TRBV9 and TRBJ2-3): DSGVTQTPKHLITATGQRVTLRCSPRSGDLSVYWYQQSLDQGLQFLIQYYNGEERAKGNILERFSAQQFPDLHSELNLSSLELGDSALYFCASSVDGSRADTQYFGPGTRLTVL.